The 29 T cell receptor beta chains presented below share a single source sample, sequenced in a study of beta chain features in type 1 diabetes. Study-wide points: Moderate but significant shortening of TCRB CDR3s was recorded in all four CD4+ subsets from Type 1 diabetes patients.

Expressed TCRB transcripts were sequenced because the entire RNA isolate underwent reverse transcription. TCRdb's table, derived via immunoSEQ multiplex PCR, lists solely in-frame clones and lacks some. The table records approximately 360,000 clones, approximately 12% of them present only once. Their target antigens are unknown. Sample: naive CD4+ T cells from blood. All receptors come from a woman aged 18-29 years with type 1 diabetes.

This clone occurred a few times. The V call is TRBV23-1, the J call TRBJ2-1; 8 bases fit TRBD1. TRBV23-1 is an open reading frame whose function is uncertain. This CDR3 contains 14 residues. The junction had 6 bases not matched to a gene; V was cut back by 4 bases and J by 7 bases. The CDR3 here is CASSPPGGGNEQFF. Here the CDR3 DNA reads TGCGCCAGCAGTCCACCAGGGGGCGGTAATGAGCAGTTCTTC.

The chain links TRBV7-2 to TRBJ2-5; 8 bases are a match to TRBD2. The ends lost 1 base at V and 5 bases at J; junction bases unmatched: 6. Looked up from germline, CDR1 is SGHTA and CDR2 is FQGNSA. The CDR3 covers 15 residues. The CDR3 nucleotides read TGTGCCAGCAGCTTAGTCTCGGGAGGGCGCGAGACCCAGTACTTC. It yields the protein CASSLVSGGRETQYF.

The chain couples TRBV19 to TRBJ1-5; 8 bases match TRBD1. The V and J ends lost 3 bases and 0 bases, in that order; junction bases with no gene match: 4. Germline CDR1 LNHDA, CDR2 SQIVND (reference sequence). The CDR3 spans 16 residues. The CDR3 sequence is CASSIAGQGSNQPQHF. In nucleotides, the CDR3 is TGTGCCAGTAGTATCGCCGGACAGGGTAGCAATCAGCCCCAGCATTTT.

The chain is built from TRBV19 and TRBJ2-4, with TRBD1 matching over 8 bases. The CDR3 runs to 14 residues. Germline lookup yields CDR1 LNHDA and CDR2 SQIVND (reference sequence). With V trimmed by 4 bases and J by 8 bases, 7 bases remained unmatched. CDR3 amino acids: CASSTQTGVDIQYF. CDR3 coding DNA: TGTGCCAGTAGTACCCAGACAGGGGTGGACATTCAGTACTTC.

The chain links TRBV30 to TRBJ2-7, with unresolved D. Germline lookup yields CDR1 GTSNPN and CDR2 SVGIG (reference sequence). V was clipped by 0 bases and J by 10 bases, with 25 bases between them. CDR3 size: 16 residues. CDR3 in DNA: TGTGCCTGGAGTGTACGAGGATTACGAGGAGTGCCGTCTCAGTACTTC. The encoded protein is CAWSVRGLRGVPSQYF.

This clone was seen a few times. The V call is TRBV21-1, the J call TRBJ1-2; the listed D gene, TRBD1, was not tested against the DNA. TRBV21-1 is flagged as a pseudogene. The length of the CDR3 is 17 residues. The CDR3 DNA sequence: TGTGCCAGCAGCAAAGCGCGACGGACAGTTCTACCCCATGGCTACACCTTC. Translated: CASSKARRTVLPHGYTF.

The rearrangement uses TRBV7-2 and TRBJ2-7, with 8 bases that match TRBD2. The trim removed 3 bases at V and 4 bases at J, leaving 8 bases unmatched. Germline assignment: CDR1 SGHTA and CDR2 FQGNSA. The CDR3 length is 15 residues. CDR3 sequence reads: CASSFTRGERYEQYF. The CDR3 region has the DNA TGTGCCAGCAGCTTTACGCGGGGGGAGCGATACGAGCAGTACTTC.

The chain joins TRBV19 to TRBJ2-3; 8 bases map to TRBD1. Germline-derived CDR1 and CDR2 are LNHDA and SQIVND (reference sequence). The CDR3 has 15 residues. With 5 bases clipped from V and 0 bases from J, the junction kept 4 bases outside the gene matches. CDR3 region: CASSPRTGSTDTQYF. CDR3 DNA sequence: TGTGCCAGTAGTCCGAGGACAGGGAGCACAGATACGCAGTATTTT.

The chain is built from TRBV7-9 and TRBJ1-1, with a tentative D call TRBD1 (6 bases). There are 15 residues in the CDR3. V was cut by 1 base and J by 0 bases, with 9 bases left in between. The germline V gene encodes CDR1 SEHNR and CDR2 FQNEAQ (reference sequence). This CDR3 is CASSLDRDMNTEAFF. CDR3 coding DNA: TGTGCCAGCAGCTTAGACCGGGACATGAACACTGAAGCTTTCTTT.

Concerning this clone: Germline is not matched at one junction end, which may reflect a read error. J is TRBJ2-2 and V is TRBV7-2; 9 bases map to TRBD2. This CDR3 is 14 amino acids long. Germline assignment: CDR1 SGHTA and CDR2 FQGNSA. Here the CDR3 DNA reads TGTGCCAGCAGCATAGCGGGGGCTGTCGGGGAGCTGTTTTTT. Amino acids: CASSIAGAVGELFF. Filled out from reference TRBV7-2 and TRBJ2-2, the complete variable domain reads GAGVSQSPSNKVTEKGKDVELRCDPISGHTALYWYRQSLGQGLEFLIYFQGNSAPDKSGLPSDRFSAERTGGSVSTLTIQRTQQEDSAVYLCASSIAGAVGELFFGEGSRLTVL.

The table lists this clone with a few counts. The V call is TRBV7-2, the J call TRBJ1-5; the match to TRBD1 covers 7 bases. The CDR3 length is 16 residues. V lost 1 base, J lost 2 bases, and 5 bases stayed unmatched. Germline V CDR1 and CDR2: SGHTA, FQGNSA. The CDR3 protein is CASSLVGGQGNQPQHF. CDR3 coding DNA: TGTGCCAGCAGCTTAGTTGGCGGACAGGGCAATCAGCCCCAGCATTTT.

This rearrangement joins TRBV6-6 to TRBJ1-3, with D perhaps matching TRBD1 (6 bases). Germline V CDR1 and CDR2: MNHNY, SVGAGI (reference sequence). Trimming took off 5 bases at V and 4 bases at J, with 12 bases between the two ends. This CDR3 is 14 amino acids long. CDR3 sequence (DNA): TGTGCCAGCAGTCTCGGGGGGGCGGGAAACACCATATATTTT. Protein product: CASSLGGAGNTIYF.

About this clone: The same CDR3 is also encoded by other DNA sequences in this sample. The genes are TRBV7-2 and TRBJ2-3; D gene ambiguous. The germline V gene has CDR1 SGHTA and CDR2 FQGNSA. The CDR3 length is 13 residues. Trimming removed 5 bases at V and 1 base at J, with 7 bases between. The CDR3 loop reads CASSPVGTDTQYF. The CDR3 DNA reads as TGTGCCAGCAGCCCAGTCGGCACAGATACGCAGTATTTT.

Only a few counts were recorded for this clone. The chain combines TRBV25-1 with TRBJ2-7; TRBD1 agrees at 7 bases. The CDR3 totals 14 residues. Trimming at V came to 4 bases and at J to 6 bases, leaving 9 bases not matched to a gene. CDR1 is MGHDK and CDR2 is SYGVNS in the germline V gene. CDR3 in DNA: TGTGCCAGCAGTGTTTCGGGACAGCCGCGCGAGCAGTACTTC. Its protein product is CASSVSGQPREQYF.

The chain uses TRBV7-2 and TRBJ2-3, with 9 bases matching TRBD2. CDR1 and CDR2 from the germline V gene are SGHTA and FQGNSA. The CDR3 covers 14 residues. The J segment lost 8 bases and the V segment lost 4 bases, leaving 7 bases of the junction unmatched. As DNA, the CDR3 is TGTGCCAGCAGCTACGGGCAGCGGGGGGCTACGCAGTATTTT. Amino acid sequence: CASSYGQRGATQYF.

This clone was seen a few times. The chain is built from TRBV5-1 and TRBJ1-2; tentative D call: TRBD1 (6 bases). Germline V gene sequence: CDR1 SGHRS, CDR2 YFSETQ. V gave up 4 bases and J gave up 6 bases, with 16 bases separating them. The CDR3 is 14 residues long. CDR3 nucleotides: TGCGCCAGCAGCCCCACCAGGGGCTACGATGGCTACACCTTC. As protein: CASSPTRGYDGYTF.

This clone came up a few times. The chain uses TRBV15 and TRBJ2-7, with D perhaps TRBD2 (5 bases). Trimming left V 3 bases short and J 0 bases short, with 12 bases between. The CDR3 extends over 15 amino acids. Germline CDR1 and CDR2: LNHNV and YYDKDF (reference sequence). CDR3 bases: TGTGCCACCAGCAGGGCCGGGATCCGCTCCTACGAGCAGTACTTC. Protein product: CATSRAGIRSYEQYF.

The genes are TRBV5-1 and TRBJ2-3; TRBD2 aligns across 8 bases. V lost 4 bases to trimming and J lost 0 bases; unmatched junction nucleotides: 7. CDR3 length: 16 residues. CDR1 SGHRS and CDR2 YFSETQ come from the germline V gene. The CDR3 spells CASSPAPSGSTDTQYF. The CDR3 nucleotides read TGCGCCAGCAGCCCCGCACCTAGCGGGAGCACAGATACGCAGTATTTT. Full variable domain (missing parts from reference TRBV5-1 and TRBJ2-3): KAGVTQTPRYLIKTRGQQVTLSCSPISGHRSVSWYQQTPGQGLQFLFEYFSETQRNKGNFPGRFSGRQFSNSRSEMNVSTLELGDSALYLCASSPAPSGSTDTQYFGPGTRLTVL.

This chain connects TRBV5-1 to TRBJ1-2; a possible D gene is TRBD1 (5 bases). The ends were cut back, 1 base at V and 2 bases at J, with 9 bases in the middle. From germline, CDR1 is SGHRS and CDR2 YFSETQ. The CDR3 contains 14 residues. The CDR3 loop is CASSLMTDNYGYTF. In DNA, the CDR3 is TGCGCCAGCAGCTTGATGACAGACAACTATGGCTACACCTTC.

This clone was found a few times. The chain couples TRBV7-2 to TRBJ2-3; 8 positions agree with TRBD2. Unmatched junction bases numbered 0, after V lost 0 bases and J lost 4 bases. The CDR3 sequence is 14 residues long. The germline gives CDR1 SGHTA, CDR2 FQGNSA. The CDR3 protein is CASSLASGADTQYF. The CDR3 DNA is TGTGCCAGCAGCTTAGCTAGCGGGGCAGATACGCAGTATTTT.

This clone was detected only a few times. DNA of the CDR3: TGCAGTGCTAGTCACAGGTCTGAAGCTTTCTTT. It codes for CSASHRSEAFF. The chain is built from TRBV20-1 and TRBJ1-1; D is possibly TRBD1 (5 bases). Trimming shortened V by 3 bases and J by 6 bases, and 8 bases separated the two germline ends. Per the germline V gene, CDR1 is DFQATT and CDR2 is SNEGSKA (reference sequence). The CDR3 runs 11 residues.

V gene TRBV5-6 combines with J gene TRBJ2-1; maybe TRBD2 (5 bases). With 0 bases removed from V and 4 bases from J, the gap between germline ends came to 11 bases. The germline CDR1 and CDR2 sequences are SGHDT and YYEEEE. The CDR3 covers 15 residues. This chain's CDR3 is CASSLAQRPYNEQFF. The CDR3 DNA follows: TGTGCCAGCAGCTTGGCCCAGCGGCCATACAATGAGCAGTTCTTC.

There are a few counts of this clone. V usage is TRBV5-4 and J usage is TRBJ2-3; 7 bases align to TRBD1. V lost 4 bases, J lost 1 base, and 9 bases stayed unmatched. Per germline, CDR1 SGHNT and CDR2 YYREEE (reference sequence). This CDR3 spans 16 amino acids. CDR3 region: CASSLGGQGGTDTQYF. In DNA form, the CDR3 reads TGTGCCAGCAGCCTCGGCGGGCAGGGGGGCACAGATACGCAGTATTTT.

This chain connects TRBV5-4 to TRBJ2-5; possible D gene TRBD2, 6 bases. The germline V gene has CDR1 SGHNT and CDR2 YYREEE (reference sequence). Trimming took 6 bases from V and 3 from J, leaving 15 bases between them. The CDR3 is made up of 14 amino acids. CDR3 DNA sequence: TGTGCCAGCACCGTAAGCGGGTCCAAAGAGACCCAGTACTTC. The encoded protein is CASTVSGSKETQYF.

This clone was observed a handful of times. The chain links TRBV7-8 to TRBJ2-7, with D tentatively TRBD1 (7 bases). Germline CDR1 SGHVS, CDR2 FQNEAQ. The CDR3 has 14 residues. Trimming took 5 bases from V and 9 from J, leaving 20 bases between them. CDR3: CASSLGTVGEVQYF. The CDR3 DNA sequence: TGTGCCAGCAGCCTCGGGACAGTTGGGGAGGTGCAGTACTTC.

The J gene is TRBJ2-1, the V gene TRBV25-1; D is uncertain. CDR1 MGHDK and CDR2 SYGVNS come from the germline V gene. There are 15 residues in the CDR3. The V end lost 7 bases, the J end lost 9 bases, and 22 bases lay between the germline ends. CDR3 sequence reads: CASTPRRSADAEQFF. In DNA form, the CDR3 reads TGTGCCAGCACCCCTCGGAGAAGCGCTGATGCTGAGCAGTTCTTC.

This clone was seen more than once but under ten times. CDR3 in DNA: TGTGCCATCTCTGAGGGGCAGGGGCCTGTCGAGCAGTACTTC. Translating gives CAISEGQGPVEQYF. The chain combines TRBV10-3 with TRBJ2-7, with D perhaps matching TRBD1 (6 bases). V was cut by 8 bases and J by 6 bases, with 20 bases left in between. This CDR3 has 14 residues. Germline CDR1 reads ENHRY; CDR2 reads SYGVKD.

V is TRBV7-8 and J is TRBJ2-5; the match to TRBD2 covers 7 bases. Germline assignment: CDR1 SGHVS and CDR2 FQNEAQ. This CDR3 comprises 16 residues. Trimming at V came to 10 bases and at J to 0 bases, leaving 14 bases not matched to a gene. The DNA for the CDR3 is TGTGCCACCACGAAGGCAAGCGGGGAGTACCAAGAGACCCAGTACTTC. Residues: CATTKASGEYQETQYF. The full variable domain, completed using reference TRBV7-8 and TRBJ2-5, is GAGVSQSPRYKVAKRGQDVALRCDPISGHVSLFWYQQALGQGPEFLTYFQNEAQLDKSGLPSDRFFAERPEGSVSTLKIQRTQQEDSAVYLCATTKASGEYQETQYFGPGTRLLVL.

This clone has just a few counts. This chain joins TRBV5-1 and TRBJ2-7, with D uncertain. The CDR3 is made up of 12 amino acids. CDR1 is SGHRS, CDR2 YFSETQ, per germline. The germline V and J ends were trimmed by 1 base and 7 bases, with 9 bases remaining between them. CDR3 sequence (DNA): TGCGCCAGCAGCTTGTTTTCCCGGGAGCAGTACTTC. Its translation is CASSLFSREQYF.